One and the same sample provided the 10 T cell receptor beta chains below, sequenced in a study of blood T cell repertoires in COVID-19. Sequenced by immunoSEQ multiplex PCR; TCRdb stores in-frame clones only, minus some. This repertoire shows 61,000 or so clones, about 83% found once; its top ten account for around 3.8%. Sequenced input: peripheral blood. These receptors came from a woman aged 80 or older with acute or convalescent COVID-19.

In this sample, this clone turned up a few times. This sample also contains other DNA sequences that code for the same CDR3. The chain recombines TRBV2 with TRBJ2-7, with TRBD1 as a possible D gene (5 bases). V was pared by 6 bases and J by 1 base, with 7 bases between. Germline CDR1 SNHLY, CDR2 FYNNEI. The CDR3 is 12 residues long. CDR3 DNA: TGTGCCAGCAGGGGGCGATCCTACGAGCAGTACTTC. Encoded protein: CASRGRSYEQYF.

The V gene is TRBV27, the J gene TRBJ1-1, with a possible D match to TRBD1 (5 bases). Per germline, CDR1 MNHEY and CDR2 SMNVEV (reference sequence). V gave up 6 bases and J gave up 1 base, with 12 bases separating them. CDR3 length: 14 amino acids. The CDR3 sequence is CASRSGLGNTEAFF. The DNA for the CDR3 is TGTGCCAGCAGGTCAGGGCTCGGGAACACTGAAGCTTTCTTT.

This clone was observed a few times. The chain combines TRBV4-1 with TRBJ2-7; 16 nucleotides agree with TRBD2. CDR1 MGHRA and CDR2 YSYEKL come from the germline V gene. The CDR3 loop spans 19 amino acids. Trimming cost V 2 bases and J 2 bases; bases outside gene matches: 9. CDR3 bases: TGCGCCAGCAGCCAATCCCCGGGACTAGCGGGAGGGAGCCCCTACGAGCAGTACTTC. As protein: CASSQSPGLAGGSPYEQYF.

This rearrangement joins TRBV10-3 to TRBJ2-7, with TRBD1 as a possible D gene (5 bases). V shed 4 bases and J shed 4 bases, with 8 bases lying between them. The V gene's germline CDR1 is ENHRY and CDR2 SYGVKD. The CDR3 length is 12 residues. In nucleotides, the CDR3 is TGTGCCATCAGTGTGCAGGGTTACGAGCAGTACTTC. Amino acids: CAISVQGYEQYF.

The V gene is TRBV18, the J gene TRBJ2-7; 7 bases fit TRBD2. Per germline, CDR1 KGHSH and CDR2 LQKENI. There are 15 residues in the CDR3. Losses at the gene ends were 8 bases for V and 3 bases for J; bases not matched to a gene: 13. The CDR3: CASHRYSGDFYEQYF. CDR3 bases: TGTGCCAGCCACCGGTACAGCGGGGATTTCTACGAGCAGTACTTC.

V and J are TRBV6-5 and TRBJ1-5; a weak D match, TRBD1 (5 bases). Germline loops: CDR1 MNHEY, CDR2 SVGAGI. Trimming took 8 bases from V and 3 from J, leaving 14 bases between them. The CDR3 has 14 residues. In DNA, the CDR3 is TGTGCCAGCTCTAGGGGCCATTCCAATCAGCCCCAGCATTTT. Protein sequence: CASSRGHSNQPQHF.

The chain has TRBV18 and TRBJ1-2, with D possibly TRBD1 on 5 matching bases. Germline CDR1 and CDR2: KGHSH and LQKENI. This CDR3 region has 12 residues. Trimming left V 3 bases short and J 6 bases short, with 8 bases between. CDR3 residues: CASSPSRDGYTF. The CDR3 bases are TGTGCCAGCTCACCGTCCAGGGATGGCTACACCTTC.

The chain links TRBV2 to TRBJ2-7, with 9 positions matching TRBD2. V was pared by 9 bases and J by 4 bases, with 10 bases of the junction left unmatched. Looked up from germline, CDR1 is SNHLY and CDR2 is FYNNEI. This CDR3 is built from 14 residues. CDR3 coding DNA: TGTGCCAGGGAAAAAGCGGGAGGAGGGTACGAGCAGTACTTC. It is translated as CAREKAGGGYEQYF.

The J gene is TRBJ1-3, the V gene TRBV9, with D maybe TRBD1 (6 bases). Trimming cost V 6 bases and J 4 bases, with 14 bases left between them. CDR3 length: 14 residues. Germline CDR1 is SGDLS and CDR2 is YYNGEE. The CDR3 region is CASNEAGAGNTIYF. The CDR3 DNA sequence: TGTGCCAGCAACGAAGCAGGGGCCGGAAACACCATATATTTT.

The sample holds a few counts of this clone. V usage is TRBV3-1 (or the pseudogene TRBV3-2) and J usage is TRBJ2-1, with 8 positions matching TRBD2. Germline-derived CDR1 and CDR2 are LGHDT and YNNKEL (reference sequence). V trimming: 6 bases; J trimming: 6 bases; junction bases outside the gene matches: 10. The CDR3 spans 15 residues. CDR3 sequence: CASRASETSANEQFF. The CDR3, as DNA: TGTGCCAGCAGAGCTTCCGAGACTAGCGCCAATGAGCAGTTCTTC.